One sample yielded the 18 T cell receptor beta chains listed below, sequenced in a study of cytomegalovirus exposure and HLA in healthy donors. The PCR ran on 60 Vbeta and 13 Jbeta primers. Using immunoSEQ multiplex PCR, the repertoire was profiled, and TCRdb retains in-frame clones only, with some absent. The sample lists roughly 180,000 clones, almost 85% occurring once. Source material: PBMCs. Source of these receptors: a boy younger than 18 in good health and CMV-seronegative.

The chain joins TRBV6-1 to TRBJ1-5, with 9 nucleotides matching TRBD1. The V segment lost 1 base and the J segment 4 bases; nucleotides outside the gene matches: 11. The CDR3 runs to 18 residues. In germline, CDR1 is MNHNS, CDR2 SASEGT. The CDR3 spells CASSEVQDRGKSNQPQHF. For the CDR3, the DNA is TGTGCCAGCAGTGAAGTGCAGGACAGGGGAAAGTCGAATCAGCCCCAGCATTTT.

This clone was counted between two and nine times. CDR3 residues: CASSSLQGNYGYTF. The CDR3 nucleotides are TGTGCCAGCAGCTCATTACAGGGGAACTATGGCTACACCTTC. The J gene is TRBJ1-2, the V gene TRBV11-2; 7 nucleotides agree with TRBD1. The ends lost 4 bases at V and 2 bases at J; junction bases unmatched: 4. CDR1 and CDR2 (germline): SGHAT, FQNNGV. CDR3 size: 14 residues.

The chain recombines TRBV7-8 with TRBJ1-2; TRBD1 is a possible D gene (5 bases). This CDR3 contains 16 residues. The V end was cut by 6 bases, the J end by 0 bases, with 17 bases between. Germline loops: CDR1 SGHVS, CDR2 FQNEAQ. In DNA, the CDR3 is TGTGCCAGCAGTCGAGGGAGGGGCATAACTAACTATGGCTACACCTTC. Translating it yields CASSRGRGITNYGYTF.

J is TRBJ2-2 and V is TRBV6-5; 7 nucleotides align to TRBD1. Germline V CDR1 and CDR2: MNHEY, SVGAGI. The CDR3 is 15 amino acids. J was trimmed by 6 bases and V by 2 bases; bases with no gene match: 6. CDR3 in DNA: TGTGCCAGCAGTTACGGACCACAGGGGTCCGGGGAGCTGTTTTTT. Translated: CASSYGPQGSGELFF.

J is TRBJ2-5 and V is TRBV9; TRBD2 matches at 9 bases. Germline assignment: CDR1 SGDLS and CDR2 YYNGEE. The J segment lost 4 bases and the V segment lost 0 bases, leaving 7 bases of the junction unmatched. The CDR3 sequence is 16 residues long. Here the CDR3 reads CASSVGLAGIGETQYF. The CDR3 DNA follows: TGTGCCAGCAGCGTAGGGCTAGCGGGAATAGGAGAGACCCAGTACTTC.

This rearrangement joins TRBV4-1 to TRBJ2-4, with 8 bases that match TRBD2. J gave up 0 bases and V 3 bases, and 4 bases lay outside the gene matches. CDR3 length: 16 amino acids. The germline V gene has CDR1 MGHRA and CDR2 YSYEKL. Here the CDR3 DNA reads TGCGCCAGCAGCCACTTAGCGGGACTAGCCAAAAACATTCAGTACTTC. As protein: CASSHLAGLAKNIQYF.

This chain uses TRBV9 with TRBJ2-5; tentative D call: TRBD1 (7 bases). V dropped 3 bases and J dropped 7 bases, with 16 bases sitting between them. This CDR3 comprises 14 residues. CDR1 is SGDLS and CDR2 is YYNGEE in the germline V gene. This chain's CDR3 is CASSARGATGTQYF. CDR3 DNA: TGTGCCAGCAGCGCCAGGGGGGCGACAGGGACCCAGTACTTC.

The J gene is TRBJ1-2, the V gene TRBV9, with 7 nucleotides matching TRBD1. The V gene's germline CDR1 is SGDLS and CDR2 YYNGEE. J lost 5 bases, V lost 1 base, and 8 bases had no gene match. This CDR3 spans 15 amino acids. The CDR3 DNA reads as TGTGCCAGCAGCGTAAGTGGGACAGATCAGTATGGCTACACCTTC. It specifies CASSVSGTDQYGYTF.

V gene TRBV5-1 combines with J gene TRBJ2-1; 9 bases are shared with TRBD2. Germline CDR1 SGHRS, CDR2 YFSETQ. V shed 3 bases, J shed 0 bases, and the junction held 4 bases outside the gene matches. CDR3 length: 16 amino acids. CDR3 protein: CASSYAGGSSYNEQFF. The DNA for the CDR3 is TGCGCCAGCAGCTACGCGGGGGGGAGCTCCTACAATGAGCAGTTCTTC. Full variable domain (remainder filled in from reference TRBV5-1 and TRBJ2-1): KAGVTQTPRYLIKTRGQQVTLSCSPISGHRSVSWYQQTPGQGLQFLFEYFSETQRNKGNFPGRFSGRQFSNSRSEMNVSTLELGDSALYLCASSYAGGSSYNEQFFGPGTRLTVL.

The rearrangement links TRBV7-9 to TRBJ2-1; 7 bases align to TRBD2. V trimming: 5 bases; J trimming: 6 bases; junction bases outside the gene matches: 10. The germline gives CDR1 SEHNR, CDR2 FQNEAQ (reference sequence). The CDR3 has 15 amino acids. As DNA, the CDR3 is TGTGCCAGCAGCCGCGGGACTACGGCTTCCAATGAGCAGTTCTTC. It specifies CASSRGTTASNEQFF.

The chain carries TRBV9 and TRBJ2-1; 9 bases are a match to TRBD1. Germline V CDR1 and CDR2: SGDLS, YYNGEE. V shed 0 bases, J shed 7 bases, and the junction held 5 bases outside the gene matches. The CDR3 length is 15 residues. DNA for the CDR3: TGTGCCAGCAGCGTAGAGGGGACAGGGTCAAATGAGCAGTTCTTC. This sequence encodes CASSVEGTGSNEQFF.

The chain employs TRBV28 and TRBJ2-7, with a possible D match to TRBD2 (6 bases). Trimming pared 4 bases from V and 3 bases from J, leaving 10 bases between. This CDR3 region has 13 residues. Germline V CDR1 and CDR2: MDHEN, SYDVKM. This CDR3 reads CASSWGLIYEQYF. The CDR3 DNA reads TGTGCCAGCAGTTGGGGACTGATCTACGAGCAGTACTTC.

The chain has TRBV9 and TRBJ2-7; D possibly corresponds to TRBD1 (7 bases). CDR1 and CDR2 from the germline V gene are SGDLS and YYNGEE. This CDR3 contains 13 residues. V was clipped by 3 bases and J by 3 bases, with 10 bases between them. The CDR3 sequence: CASSAGGLYEQYF. The CDR3 bases are TGTGCCAGCAGCGCAGGGGGGCTCTACGAGCAGTACTTC. Full variable domain (rest looked up from reference TRBV9 and TRBJ2-7): DSGVTQTPKHLITATGQRVTLRCSPRSGDLSVYWYQQSLDQGLQFLIQYYNGEERAKGNILERFSAQQFPDLHSELNLSSLELGDSALYFCASSAGGLYEQYFGPGTRLTVT.

The chain couples TRBV28 to TRBJ1-1, with D possibly being TRBD1 (5 bases). Trimming pared 5 bases from V and 5 bases from J, leaving 9 bases between. There are 12 residues in the CDR3. Per germline, CDR1 MDHEN and CDR2 SYDVKM. The CDR3 reads CASSGRVTEAFF. The DNA of the CDR3 is TGTGCCAGCAGTGGCAGGGTTACTGAAGCTTTCTTT.

This rearrangement joins TRBV27 to TRBJ2-1, with 8 bases fitting TRBD1. Germline V gene sequence: CDR1 MNHEY, CDR2 SMNVEV (reference sequence). V lost 6 bases and J lost 6; bases outside the gene matches: 7. This CDR3 spans 14 amino acids. CDR3: CASRSQGAVNEQFF. CDR3 DNA sequence: TGTGCCAGCAGAAGCCAGGGGGCGGTCAATGAGCAGTTCTTC.

The chain's CDR3 is CASSIQVGYGYTF. The CDR3 DNA is TGTGCCAGTAGTATTCAGGTCGGCTATGGCTACACCTTC. The chain links TRBV19 to TRBJ1-2; no clear D gene. Per the germline V gene, CDR1 is LNHDA and CDR2 is SQIVND (reference sequence). The CDR3 is 13 amino acids. V lost 3 bases to trimming and J lost 4 bases, with 9 bases between them.

The chain couples TRBV28 to TRBJ2-2, with a possible D match to TRBD1 (5 bases). There are 15 residues in the CDR3. Trimming left V 6 bases short and J 9 bases short, with 20 bases between. Germline V gene data show CDR1 as MDHEN and CDR2 as SYDVKM. CDR3 region: CASRGKGLVVRELFF. CDR3 DNA: TGTGCCAGCAGGGGCAAGGGGCTAGTTGTCCGGGAGCTGTTTTTT.

The V call is TRBV6-1, the J call TRBJ1-1, with a weak D call TRBD1 (5 bases). CDR1 is MNHNS, CDR2 SASEGT, per germline. Trimming took off 10 bases at V and 1 base at J, with 13 bases between the two ends. The CDR3 is made up of 13 amino acids. The CDR3 nucleotides are TGTGCCACCCATCCGGGGGAGAACACTGAAGCTTTCTTT. Translated: CATHPGENTEAFF.